This T cell receptor (beta chain) stems from a study of regulatory T cells in long-lasting Graves disease. Study overall: Under 3 months of antithyroid drugs had been taken by newly diagnosed Graves' patients.

This clonotype was seen more than once but under ten times. Specified time point: newly diagnosed GD, antithyroid drugs for less than 3 months. Generation of the TCR library employed RNA extracted from PBMCs. Germline CDR1 is SGHTA and CDR2 is FQGNSA. V lost 5 bases, J lost 11 bases, and 14 bases stayed unmatched. This CDR3 spans 15 amino acids. For TCR beta, libraries came from iRepertoire HTBI primers and Arm-PCR of CDR3 regions. TCRdb independently ran MiXCR on the multiplex PCR reads; one entry per CDR3 protein. The sample consists of around 250,000 distinct CDR3 sequences, around 16% of them appearing once.

The sample was peripheral blood mononuclear cells (PBMCs), taken at new diagnosis, from a patient treated with antithyroid drugs. This clonotype was obtained from a female donor with Graves disease. J is TRBJ1-1 and V is TRBV7-2; TRBD1 agrees at 10 bases. The CDR3 spells CASSPTGGSPRAAFF. The CDR3 nucleotides read TGTGCCAGCAGCCCGACAGGGGGCTCGCCTCGGGCCGCTTTCTTT.